The 9 T cell receptor beta chains listed next were all sequenced from one sample in a study of circulating and synovial CD4+ cells in juvenile arthritis. The protocol was immunoSEQ multiplex PCR, while the TCRdb copy is restricted to in-frame clones and leaves out a portion. The table shows tens of thousands of clones, with around 95% occurring only once. Sequencing was done on a sample of CD4+ T cells from blood. All receptors derive from a human donor with juvenile idiopathic arthritis.

This clone has more than one count but fewer than ten. This chain joins TRBV19 and TRBJ1-1, with D unclear. This CDR3 has 15 amino acids. Germline loops: CDR1 LNHDA, CDR2 SQIVND (reference sequence). Deletions cut 3 bases from V and 0 bases from J, with 11 bases between. CDR3 bases: TGTGCCAGTAGTATCATGGTAAACATGAACACTGAAGCTTTCTTT. Translation gives CASSIMVNMNTEAFF.

This chain links TRBV25-1 with TRBJ2-3, with D perhaps TRBD2 (6 bases). The CDR3 is 16 amino acids. Germline V gives CDR1 MGHDK, CDR2 SYGVNS. The ends were cut back, 5 bases at V and 0 bases at J, with 15 bases in the middle. The CDR3: CASSPTTGLSTDTQYF. CDR3 DNA sequence: TGTGCCAGCAGTCCCACTACGGGACTTAGCACAGATACGCAGTATTTT. The full variable domain, rest sourced from reference TRBV25-1 and TRBJ2-3, is EADIYQTPRYLVIGTGKKITLECSQTMGHDKMYWYQQDPGMELHLIHYSYGVNSTEKGDLSSESTVSRIRTEHFPLTLESARPSHTSQYLCASSPTTGLSTDTQYFGPGTRLTVL.

The gene calls are TRBV5-1 and TRBJ1-4; tentatively, D is TRBD1 (6 bases). The CDR3 spans 16 residues. Germline CDR1 is SGHRS and CDR2 is YFSETQ. Trimming left V 0 bases short and J 3 bases short, with 12 bases between. CDR3 loop: CASSLEQGMANEKLFF. The CDR3 DNA reads TGCGCCAGCAGCTTGGAACAGGGAATGGCTAATGAAAAACTGTTTTTT.

The V and J genes are TRBV7-2 and TRBJ2-4; weak D call: TRBD2 (6 bases). The CDR3 is made up of 15 amino acids. Germline V gene data show CDR1 as SGHTA and CDR2 as FQGNSA. The V end lost 4 bases, the J end lost 2 bases, and 12 bases lay between the germline ends. Written as DNA, the CDR3 is TGTGCCAGCAGCTCGGGTGGGGGGTCCAAAAACATTCAGTACTTC. This translates into CASSSGGGSKNIQYF.

The V and J genes are TRBV4-3 and TRBJ1-4, with D unclear. This CDR3 spans 15 amino acids. CDR1 and CDR2 (germline): LGHNA, YSLEER. The V and J ends lost 0 bases and 8 bases respectively, with 13 bases between them. DNA for the CDR3: TGCGCCAGCAGCCAAGATCCCCTGGCCGGGGAAAAACTGTTTTTT. As protein: CASSQDPLAGEKLFF.

The chain joins TRBV5-4 to TRBJ2-1; D is ambiguous. This CDR3 is 13 amino acids long. Germline CDR1 and CDR2: SGHNT and YYREEE (reference sequence). V dropped 2 bases and J dropped 7 bases, with 10 bases sitting between them. CDR3 nucleotide sequence: TGTGCCAGCAGCTTATATAGTCTGAATGAGCAGTTCTTC. It codes for CASSLYSLNEQFF.

The chain recombines TRBV15 with TRBJ1-3, with 10 bases identical to TRBD1. The germline gives CDR1 LNHNV, CDR2 YYDKDF (reference sequence). The CDR3 has 15 residues. With 1 base clipped from V and 5 bases from J, the junction kept 2 bases outside the gene matches. The CDR3 DNA is TGTGCCACCAGCAGAGGAGACAGGGGGCGAAACACCATATATTTT. As protein: CATSRGDRGRNTIYF.

Notes on this clone: The junction does not match germline at one end; this may be a read error. The rearrangement joins TRBV4-2 to TRBJ1-1; D gene uncertain. This CDR3 comprises 12 residues. Germline V gene sequence: CDR1 LGHNA, CDR2 YNFKEQ. CDR3 nucleotide sequence: TGTGCCAGCAGCCAAAGTGACACTGAAGCTTTCTTC. The encoded protein is CASSQSDTEAFF.

This clone was recorded only once. The chain has TRBV7-2 and TRBJ2-3; TRBD2 matches 9 bases. This CDR3 is 15 amino acids long. Per the germline V gene, CDR1 is SGHTA and CDR2 is FQGNSA. After removal of 5 bases from V and 2 bases from J, the junction contained 5 bases not matched to a gene. The DNA for the CDR3 is TGTGCCAGCAGCCGTCGCGGGGGGGTCACAGATACGCAGTATTTT. As protein: CASSRRGGVTDTQYF.